Shown below are 10 T cell receptor beta chains from a single sample sequenced in a study of blood T cell repertoires in COVID-19. Some clones are missing from TCRdb's copy, which holds only in-frame ones; the method was immunoSEQ multiplex PCR. The data show tens of thousands of clones, about nine tenths seen once. Sequencing was performed on peripheral blood. These receptors all stem from a man between 60 and 70 years old with acute or convalescent COVID-19.

This chain connects TRBV2 to TRBJ1-2; tentative D call: TRBD1 (5 bases). V lost 5 bases and J lost 2, with 9 bases in between. The CDR3 loop spans 13 amino acids. Germline loops: CDR1 SNHLY, CDR2 FYNNEI. The CDR3 loop reads CASSRGENYGYTF. Written as DNA, the CDR3 is TGTGCCAGCAGTCGGGGGGAAAACTATGGCTACACCTTC.

The chain combines TRBV7-2 with TRBJ1-2, with TRBD1 matching 9 bases. The germline V gene has CDR1 SGHTA and CDR2 FQGNSA. Losses at the gene ends were 5 bases for V and 2 bases for J; bases not matched to a gene: 6. CDR3 length: 15 amino acids. In DNA, the CDR3 is TGTGCCAGCAGCATGACCGGGACAGGGAACTATGGCTACACCTTC. This codes for CASSMTGTGNYGYTF.

The table lists this clone with a few counts. The V gene is TRBV27, the J gene TRBJ1-1, with D uncertain. Germline-derived CDR1 and CDR2 are MNHEY and SMNVEV (reference sequence). The CDR3 has 13 amino acids. The germline V and J ends were trimmed by 10 bases and 4 bases, with 16 bases remaining between them. The CDR3 reads CATQFGRGTEAFF. The CDR3 DNA is TGTGCCACTCAGTTTGGCCGGGGCACTGAAGCTTTCTTT.

V and J are TRBV5-1 and TRBJ2-3; the D gene is possibly TRBD2 (5 bases). Germline V gene data show CDR1 as SGHRS and CDR2 as YFSETQ. V was clipped by 0 bases and J by 6 bases, with 11 bases between them. This CDR3 comprises 14 residues. This CDR3 is CASSLVGGADTQYF. In DNA, the CDR3 is TGCGCCAGCAGCTTGGTTGGAGGCGCCGATACGCAGTATTTT.

V usage is TRBV11-2 and J usage is TRBJ2-7; the D gene is possibly TRBD1 (6 bases). The germline V gene has CDR1 SGHAT and CDR2 FQNNGV. This CDR3 is built from 15 residues. The V gene lost 5 bases and the J gene lost 6 bases, with 20 bases spanning the gap. CDR3 nucleotide sequence: TGTGCCAGCAGCCCCCGGGGCAGGGGAAGGGGCGAGCAGTACTTC. It codes for CASSPRGRGRGEQYF.

The chain links TRBV5-1 to TRBJ2-6, with 9 nucleotides matching TRBD1. With 1 base clipped from V and 1 base from J, the junction kept 9 bases outside the gene matches. Germline CDR1 SGHRS, CDR2 YFSETQ. The CDR3 extends over 19 amino acids. CDR3: CASSLIHRGLASGANVLTF. As DNA, the CDR3 is TGCGCCAGCAGCTTGATACACAGGGGGCTAGCTTCTGGGGCCAACGTCCTGACTTTC.

The genes are TRBV19 and TRBJ1-2; 10 bases are shared with TRBD1. The CDR3 has 15 residues. Germline-derived CDR1 and CDR2 are LNHDA and SQIVND (reference sequence). V lost 7 bases to trimming and J lost 6 bases; unmatched junction nucleotides: 11. The CDR3 loop reads CASNLHGTGENGYTF. As DNA, the CDR3 is TGTGCCAGTAATCTTCATGGGACAGGGGAAAATGGCTACACCTTC.

The genes are TRBV18 and TRBJ2-7, with D possibly TRBD1 on 5 matching bases. Germline V gene data show CDR1 as KGHSH and CDR2 as LQKENI. This CDR3 has 13 residues. The ends were cut back, 5 bases at V and 2 bases at J, with 10 bases in the middle. Here the CDR3 DNA reads TGTGCCAGCTCAGTAACAGGTACCTACGAGCAGTACTTC. Translated: CASSVTGTYEQYF.

The chain carries TRBV12-3 or TRBV12-4 and TRBJ1-1; 8 nucleotides match TRBD1. J lost 5 bases, V lost 5 bases, and 4 bases had no gene match. This CDR3 comprises 13 residues. CDR3 DNA sequence: TGTGCCAGCAGTCCCCGGACAGGGACTGAAGCTTTCTTT. Residues: CASSPRTGTEAFF.

The V and J genes are TRBV20-1 and TRBJ1-2; the match to TRBD1 covers 7 bases. The trim removed 3 bases at V and 6 bases at J, leaving 13 bases unmatched. The CDR3 covers 15 residues. The germline V gene has CDR1 DFQATT and CDR2 SNEGSKA (reference sequence). The CDR3 loop reads CSASQGGGSGDGYTF. The CDR3 DNA sequence: TGCAGTGCTAGTCAGGGGGGCGGGTCCGGGGATGGCTACACCTTC.